A selection of T cell receptor beta chains follows, all from one sample in a study of T-cell memory formation after mild COVID-19. TCRdb fed the 5' RACE reads into MiXCR, producing one record per CDR3 protein. The sample records about 49,000 distinct CDR3 sequences, 5.5% to 7.5% being singletons. Sequencing input: PBMCs or a T cell subset sorted from them (not recorded which). Every receptor here comes from a man younger than 35 who had mild COVID-19 (a few samples of this study predate the infection). Cell type and time point are not known. CDR3s include the opening cysteine and the closing phenylalanine or tryptophan. D genes are given only for firm matches. Not every row has a clone size; where given, it reads once, few, many or a size class.

j_call d_call v_call clone_size cdr3_aa cdr3_nt
TRBJ1-1 . TRBV7-9 . CASSFIGPEAFF TGTGCCAGCAGCTTCATCGGGCCTGAAGCTTTCTTT
TRBJ2-2 . TRBV5-1 many CASREFTGELFF TGCGCCAGCAGAGAGTTCACCGGGGAGCTGTTTTTT
TRBJ2-1 TRBD2 TRBV7-2 many CATQDGLAGNEQFF TGTGCAACTCAGGACGGACTAGCAGGCAATGAGCAGTTCTTC
TRBJ2-3 . TRBV24-1 few CATSSANTQYF TGTGCCACCAGTAGCGCGAATACGCAGTATTTT
TRBJ2-5 TRBD2 TRBV20-1 few CSAIGGGRRETQYF TGCAGTGCTATTGGCGGGGGGAGGCGGGAGACCCAGTACTTC
TRBJ2-3 . TRBV7-9 many CASSPLVAFTDTQYF TGTGCCAGCAGCCCCCTCGTGGCCTTCACAGATACGCAGTATTTT
TRBJ1-1 TRBD1 TRBV29-1 . CSPYRGTEAFF TGCAGCCCATACAGGGGCACTGAAGCTTTCTTT
TRBJ2-1 . TRBV15 few CATTGRTYNEQFF TGTGCCACCACGGGCAGAACCTACAATGAGCAGTTCTTC
TRBJ2-3 . TRBV7-3 . CASGQGGFKDTQYF TGTGCCAGCGGGCAGGGAGGATTCAAAGATACGCAGTATTTT
TRBJ2-2 . TRBV3-1 few CASSQRRGARPGELFF TGTGCCAGCAGCCAAAGGCGGGGCGCGCGACCCGGGGAGCTGTTTTTT
TRBJ1-2 TRBD1 TRBV3-1 . CASSPGDRGPGGYTF TGTGCCAGCAGCCCGGGAGACAGGGGGCCGGGAGGCTACACCTTC
TRBJ1-2 . TRBV19 . CASNPPQGYGYTF TGTGCCAGTAATCCGCCGCAGGGCTATGGCTACACCTTC
TRBJ1-2 . TRBV20-1 few CSARTTGGWGYTF TGCAGTGCTAGGACGACTGGGGGCTGGGGCTACACCTTC
TRBJ2-6 . TRBV7-2 . CASSSDRANVLTF TGTGCCAGCAGCTCGGACAGGGCCAACGTCCTGACTTTC
TRBJ2-3 . TRBV7-6 many CASTKNRRGTDTQYF TGTGCCAGCACCAAGAACCGGCGAGGCACAGATACGCAGTATTTT
TRBJ1-6 . TRBV10-3 . CAISGSINSPLHF TGTGCCATCAGTGGCTCTATTAATTCACCCCTCCACTTT
TRBJ1-1 . TRBV11-3 . CASSFSGESTEAFF TGTGCCAGCAGCTTCTCCGGGGAGAGCACTGAAGCTTTCTTT
TRBJ1-1 . TRBV7-2 . CASSLSPGTEAFF TGTGCCAGCAGCTTAAGTCCCGGGACTGAAGCTTTCTTT
TRBJ1-2 . TRBV4-3 few CASSPWAQGHYTF TGCGCCAGCAGCCCCTGGGCCCAGGGACACTACACCTTC
TRBJ1-1 . TRBV2 . CASSTGVHTEAFF TGTGCCAGCTCCACGGGGGTCCACACTGAAGCTTTCTTT
TRBJ1-1 . TRBV7-2 few CASSRRRNTEAFF TGTGCCAGCAGCCGCCGGAGGAACACTGAAGCTTTCTTT
TRBJ2-7 . TRBV7-2 many CASSLGLDAYEQYF TGTGCCAGCAGCTTAGGATTGGACGCCTACGAGCAGTACTTC
TRBJ2-1 . TRBV24-1 few CATSDPTGNEQFF TGTGCCACCAGTGATCCGACGGGGAATGAGCAGTTCTTC
TRBJ1-6 TRBD1 TRBV7-2 many CASSSEGQDSPLHF TGTGCCAGCAGCTCGGAGGGACAGGACTCACCCCTCCACTTT
TRBJ1-2 TRBD1 TRBV4-3 few CASSQDRDRGGYTF TGCGCCAGCAGCCAAGACCGGGACAGAGGTGGCTACACCTTC
TRBJ1-5 . TRBV12-3/TRBV12-4 few CASILGIGVGNQPQHF TGTGCCAGCATCCTTGGGATCGGGGTAGGCAATCAGCCCCAGCATTTT
TRBJ2-1 TRBD2 TRBV6-5 . CASSYGTSGGYNEQFF TGTGCCAGCAGTTACGGGACTAGCGGGGGGTACAATGAGCAGTTCTTC
TRBJ2-5 TRBD1 TRBV5-1 few CASSYTGTALGETQYF TGCGCCAGCAGCTATACCGGGACAGCCCTGGGAGAGACCCAGTACTTC
TRBJ2-1 . TRBV27 . CASSLLDPYNEQFF TGTGCCAGCAGTTTACTAGATCCCTACAATGAGCAGTTCTTC
TRBJ2-4 . TRBV4-3 many CASSQDWGTRDLKNIQYF TGCGCCAGCAGCCAAGATTGGGGGACACGAGACCTCAAAAACATTCAGTACTTC
TRBJ2-3 TRBD1 TRBV7-2 many CASSPGQGEYTQYF TGTGCCAGCAGCCCAGGACAGGGGGAATATACGCAGTATTTT
TRBJ2-1 TRBD2 TRBV14 . CASSTYLGGGSYNEQFF TGTGCCAGCAGCACCTATTTGGGCGGGGGCTCCTACAATGAGCAGTTCTTC
TRBJ1-1 . TRBV20-1 many CSARDSRNTEAFF TGCAGTGCTAGAGATTCCAGGAACACTGAAGCTTTCTTT
TRBJ1-5 TRBD1 TRBV12-3/TRBV12-4 few CASSLARGRGPVSNQPQHF TGTGCCAGCAGTTTAGCGCGGGGCAGGGGGCCAGTAAGCAATCAGCCCCAGCATTTT
TRBJ2-3 TRBD2 TRBV12-3/TRBV12-4 . CASRRRLAGGLLDTQYF TGTGCCAGCAGACGACGACTAGCGGGGGGGCTTTTAGATACGCAGTATTTT
TRBJ2-7 TRBD1 TRBV20-1 many CSATRLSGGEQYF TGCAGTGCTACCCGCTTGTCAGGGGGCGAGCAGTACTTC
TRBJ2-3 . TRBV12-3/TRBV12-4 many CASSPRWADTQYF TGTGCCAGCAGCCCACGGTGGGCAGATACGCAGTATTTT
TRBJ1-5 . TRBV6-5 . CASRRDRWGNQPQHF TGTGCCAGCAGAAGAGATCGGTGGGGCAATCAGCCCCAGCATTTT
TRBJ2-7 . TRBV6-6 . CASRDPGRSSYEQYF TGTGCCAGCAGAGATCCGGGACGGAGCTCCTACGAGCAGTACTTC
TRBJ1-2 TRBD1 TRBV7-2 many CASSLGGQGFAYGYTF TGTGCCAGCAGCTTAGGGGGACAGGGCTTTGCCTATGGCTACACCTTC
TRBJ2-1 TRBD1 TRBV14 few CASSQYRGISEQFF TGTGCCAGCAGCCAGTACAGGGGTATCTCTGAGCAGTTCTTC
TRBJ2-1 TRBD2 TRBV5-1 many CASSRITSGGAGEQFF TGCGCCAGCAGCCGGATTACTAGCGGGGGGGCTGGTGAGCAGTTCTTC
TRBJ2-1 TRBD2 TRBV6-2/TRBV6-3 many CASSYSAPSGVYNEQFF TGTGCCAGCAGTTACTCGGCCCCTAGCGGGGTATACAATGAGCAGTTCTTC
TRBJ2-5 TRBD1 TRBV7-8 many CASSPRQGVRETQYF TGTGCCAGCAGCCCGAGACAGGGGGTCCGAGAGACCCAGTACTTC
TRBJ1-1 TRBD1 TRBV18 few CASSPWDSLMNTEAFF TGTGCCAGCTCACCCTGGGACAGCCTCATGAACACTGAAGCTTTCTTT
TRBJ1-4 . TRBV12-3/TRBV12-4 . CASGAGHVNEKLFF TGTGCCAGCGGGGCGGGACACGTTAATGAAAAACTGTTTTTT
TRBJ1-5 . TRBV12-3/TRBV12-4 . CASSFLGADQPQHF TGTGCCAGCAGTTTTTTGGGGGCGGATCAGCCCCAGCATTTT
TRBJ1-2 . TRBV6-2/TRBV6-3 . CASTPDLNPNYGYTF TGTGCCAGCACACCCGACCTGAATCCTAACTATGGCTACACCTTC
TRBJ1-6 . TRBV5-6 few CASSLVYSPLHF TGTGCCAGCAGCTTGGTTTATTCACCCCTCCACTTT
TRBJ2-4 . TRBV19 few CASSMGVQRLGAKNIQYF TGTGCCAGTAGTATGGGGGTACAGCGTTTAGGGGCCAAAAACATTCAGTACTTC
TRBJ2-2 . TRBV10-1 . CASRENTGELFF TGCGCCAGCAGGGAGAACACCGGGGAGCTGTTTTTT